This is a list of T cell receptor beta chains from one sample in a study of blood T cell repertoires in COVID-19. Generated by immunoSEQ multiplex PCR, the TCRdb table keeps only in-frame clones and is missing some. The sample holds 160,000 or so clones, roughly 74% seen once. Sequenced: peripheral blood. All receptors come from a woman of 80 years or more with acute or convalescent COVID-19. Each CDR3 is given with its conserved first and last residue. D genes are given only for firm matches. Not every row has a clone size; where given, it reads once, few, many or a size class.

J: TRBJ1-1
size: NA
V: TRBV3-1/TRBV3-2
D: NA
CDR3: CASSQVGNTEAFF
DNA: TGTGCCAGCAGCCAAGTCGGGAACACTGAAGCTTTCTTT

J: TRBJ1-5
size: NA
V: TRBV5-1
D: TRBD1
CDR3: CASSFGTGAPDNQPQHF
DNA: TGCGCCAGCAGCTTCGGGACAGGGGCTCCTGACAATCAGCCCCAGCATTTT

J: TRBJ1-1
size: few
V: TRBV3-1/TRBV3-2
D: NA
CDR3: CASTRGGNTEAFF
DNA: TGTGCCAGCACCAGAGGGGGGAACACTGAAGCTTTCTTT

J: TRBJ2-7
size: NA
V: TRBV3-1/TRBV3-2
D: NA
CDR3: CASSQGVAPAYEQYF
DNA: TGTGCCAGCAGCCAAGGTGTAGCGCCCGCCTACGAGCAGTACTTC

J: TRBJ1-4
size: NA
V: TRBV5-8
D: NA
CDR3: CASSLTEGRRQKLFF
DNA: TGTGCCAGCAGCTTAACGGAGGGCAGGAGACAAAAACTGTTTTTT

J: TRBJ1-2
size: NA
V: TRBV11-2
D: TRBD1
CDR3: CASSPDRGEGYTF
DNA: TGTGCCAGCAGCCCCGACAGGGGGGAAGGCTACACCTTC

J: TRBJ1-3
size: few
V: TRBV7-2
D: NA
CDR3: CASSPMGNTIYF
DNA: TGTGCCAGCAGCCCAATGGGAAACACCATATATTTT

J: TRBJ1-3
size: NA
V: TRBV5-1
D: TRBD1
CDR3: CASSLVGTGGSGNTIYF
DNA: TGCGCCAGCAGCTTGGTAGGAACAGGGGGCTCTGGAAACACCATATATTTT

J: TRBJ1-6
size: once
V: TRBV11-2
D: NA
CDR3: CASSLDGAGRRNSPLHF
DNA: TGTGCCAGCAGCTTAGATGGGGCTGGCCGAAGGAATTCACCCCTCCACTTT

J: TRBJ1-1
size: few
V: TRBV11-2
D: TRBD1
CDR3: CASSLEQGTEAFF
DNA: TGTGCCAGCAGCTTGGAACAGGGGACTGAAGCTTTCTTT

J: TRBJ1-2
size: NA
V: TRBV9
D: TRBD1
CDR3: CASSPGTGTSYTF
DNA: TGTGCCAGCAGCCCCGGGACAGGGACGAGCTACACCTTC

J: TRBJ2-4
size: once
V: TRBV4-1
D: TRBD1
CDR3: CASRGGRKNIQYF
DNA: TGCGCCAGCAGAGGGGGCAGAAAAAACATTCAGTACTTC

J: TRBJ2-5
size: NA
V: TRBV23-1
D: NA
CDR3: CASSQVEGTQYF
DNA: TGCGCCAGCAGTCAGGTAGAGGGGACCCAGTACTTC

J: TRBJ2-1
size: NA
V: TRBV18
D: NA
CDR3: CASSPPNTVAGYNEQFF
DNA: TGTGCCAGCTCACCACCGAACACGGTGGCGGGATACAATGAGCAGTTCTTC

J: TRBJ2-1
size: NA
V: TRBV5-1
D: TRBD2
CDR3: CASTILAGYPNEQFF
DNA: TGCGCCAGCACCATCCTAGCGGGGTACCCTAATGAGCAGTTCTTC

J: TRBJ2-7
size: few
V: TRBV19
D: TRBD1
CDR3: CASSPRTGFHEQYF
DNA: TGTGCCAGTAGTCCCCGGACAGGTTTCCACGAGCAGTACTTC

J: TRBJ1-1
size: NA
V: TRBV28
D: TRBD1
CDR3: CASSLGTGMFEAFF
DNA: TGTGCCAGCAGTCTCGGGACAGGGATGTTCGAAGCTTTCTTT

J: TRBJ2-7
size: NA
V: TRBV27
D: NA
CDR3: CASSFRDRSGEQYF
DNA: TGTGCCAGCAGTTTCCGCGACAGGAGCGGAGAGCAGTACTTC

J: TRBJ2-4
size: NA
V: TRBV3-1/TRBV3-2
D: TRBD2
CDR3: CASSPRLGGIIIQYF
DNA: TGTGCCAGCAGCCCGAGACTGGGGGGGATAATCATTCAGTACTTC

J: TRBJ2-5
size: NA
V: TRBV11-2
D: NA
CDR3: CASQTGETQYF
DNA: TGTGCCAGCCAAACGGGGGAGACCCAGTACTTC

J: TRBJ2-7
size: NA
V: TRBV6-1
D: NA
CDR3: CASSEGTFYEQYF
DNA: TGTGCCAGCAGTGAAGGGACTTTCTACGAGCAGTACTTC

J: TRBJ1-6
size: few
V: TRBV2
D: TRBD1
CDR3: CASFAQGVGSPLHF
DNA: TGTGCCAGCTTTGCTCAGGGGGTTGGTTCACCCCTCCACTTT

J: TRBJ1-1
size: NA
V: TRBV6-6
D: NA
CDR3: CASSRYLGRTGETEAFF
DNA: TGTGCCAGCAGTCGCTACCTTGGCCGAACAGGTGAGACTGAAGCTTTCTTT

J: TRBJ1-1
size: NA
V: TRBV29-1
D: NA
CDR3: CSVARELMNTEAFF
DNA: TGCAGCGTTGCCAGGGAACTGATGAACACTGAAGCTTTCTTT

J: TRBJ2-7
size: NA
V: TRBV15
D: NA
CDR3: CATSLGYHYEQYF
DNA: TGTGCCACCAGCCTGGGCTATCACTACGAGCAGTACTTC

J: TRBJ2-5
size: NA
V: TRBV5-5
D: NA
CDR3: CASSLGGRVETQYF
DNA: TGTGCCAGCAGCTTGGGGGGCCGGGTGGAGACCCAGTACTTC

J: TRBJ1-3
size: NA
V: TRBV4-1
D: NA
CDR3: CASSQEAGAIYF
DNA: TGCGCCAGCAGCCAAGAGGCGGGAGCCATATATTTT

J: TRBJ2-3
size: NA
V: TRBV5-1
D: TRBD1
CDR3: CASRLTGGAGTDTQYF
DNA: TGCGCCAGCAGACTGACAGGGGGCGCCGGCACAGATACGCAGTATTTT

J: TRBJ2-1
size: NA
V: TRBV5-1
D: TRBD2
CDR3: CASSQSGGPYNEQFF
DNA: TGCGCCAGCAGCCAAAGCGGGGGGCCCTACAATGAGCAGTTCTTC

J: TRBJ2-5
size: NA
V: TRBV5-1
D: NA
CDR3: CASSRGTPGVETQYF
DNA: TGCGCCAGCAGCAGAGGGACCCCGGGGGTGGAGACCCAGTACTTC

J: TRBJ1-5
size: NA
V: TRBV5-6
D: NA
CDR3: CASSLEGGDQPQHF
DNA: TGTGCCAGCAGCTTGGAGGGGGGGGATCAGCCCCAGCATTTT

J: TRBJ2-3
size: many
V: TRBV7-2
D: TRBD1
CDR3: CASSSSGTGGTDTQYF
DNA: TGTGCCAGCAGTTCGTCCGGGACAGGGGGAACAGATACGCAGTATTTT

J: TRBJ1-1
size: NA
V: TRBV18
D: NA
CDR3: CASSPTGYTEAFF
DNA: TGTGCCAGCTCACCGACAGGTTACACTGAAGCTTTCTTT

J: TRBJ2-3
size: NA
V: TRBV4-1
D: TRBD2
CDR3: CASSQDRGGASGRYADTQYF
DNA: TGCGCCAGCAGCCAAGATCGAGGGGGGGCTAGCGGGAGGTACGCAGATACGCAGTATTTT

J: TRBJ1-2
size: once
V: TRBV7-9
D: TRBD1
CDR3: CAIQQGNYGYTF
DNA: TGTGCCATCCAACAGGGGAACTATGGCTACACCTTC

J: TRBJ1-4
size: NA
V: TRBV10-2
D: NA
CDR3: CASSGTHEKLFF
DNA: TGCGCCAGTTCCGGGACTCATGAAAAACTGTTTTTT

J: TRBJ2-1
size: NA
V: TRBV5-1
D: NA
CDR3: CASSLGQSYNEQFF
DNA: TGCGCCAGCAGCTTGGGACAGAGCTACAATGAGCAGTTCTTC

J: TRBJ2-1
size: NA
V: TRBV5-4
D: TRBD2
CDR3: CASSFPSGGYNEQFF
DNA: TGTGCCAGCAGCTTCCCTAGCGGGGGATACAATGAGCAGTTCTTC

J: TRBJ1-2
size: NA
V: TRBV5-6
D: NA
CDR3: CASSRDVSYGYTF
DNA: TGTGCCAGCAGCCGGGATGTGAGCTATGGCTACACCTTC

J: TRBJ2-2
size: NA
V: TRBV30
D: TRBD1
CDR3: CAWRDRGRGGASGELFF
DNA: TGTGCCTGGCGGGACAGGGGGCGTGGGGGGGCCTCCGGGGAGCTGTTTTTT

J: TRBJ1-5
size: NA
V: TRBV19
D: NA
CDR3: CASSIDPGRARPQHF
DNA: TGTGCCAGTAGTATAGATCCGGGCAGGGCGCGGCCCCAGCATTTT

J: TRBJ2-7
size: few
V: TRBV5-5
D: TRBD2
CDR3: CASSSLQAGGYEQYF
DNA: TGTGCCAGCAGCTCACTCCAAGCGGGGGGCTACGAGCAGTACTTC

J: TRBJ2-7
size: once
V: TRBV5-1
D: NA
CDR3: CASSLDPQGEQYF
DNA: TGCGCCAGCAGCTTGGACCCCCAGGGGGAGCAGTACTTC

J: TRBJ1-2
size: few
V: TRBV19
D: TRBD1
CDR3: CASSLWGRGPNYGYTF
DNA: TGTGCCAGTAGTCTCTGGGGCAGGGGGCCGAACTATGGCTACACCTTC

J: TRBJ1-2
size: once
V: TRBV6-2/TRBV6-3
D: NA
CDR3: CASSYPEETSTLYGYTF
DNA: TGTGCCAGCAGTTACCCCGAGGAAACATCAACCCTCTATGGCTACACCTTC

J: TRBJ2-5
size: NA
V: TRBV15
D: NA
CDR3: CATSRDRGQETQYF
DNA: TGTGCCACCAGCAGAGACAGGGGCCAAGAGACCCAGTACTTC

J: TRBJ1-5
size: NA
V: TRBV12-5
D: NA
CDR3: CASGLGTERGPQHF
DNA: TGTGCTAGTGGTTTGGGGACAGAACGGGGGCCCCAGCATTTT

J: TRBJ1-6
size: NA
V: TRBV2
D: NA
CDR3: CASRIQGSNNSPLHF
DNA: TGTGCCAGCAGGATACAGGGTTCCAATAATTCACCCCTCCACTTT

J: TRBJ1-1
size: few
V: TRBV2
D: NA
CDR3: CASSGSDTEAFF
DNA: TGTGCCAGCAGTGGTTCGGACACTGAAGCTTTCTTT

J: TRBJ2-1
size: NA
V: TRBV3-1/TRBV3-2
D: NA
CDR3: CASSLRDEQFF
DNA: TGTGCCAGCAGCCTGAGGGATGAGCAGTTCTTC

J: TRBJ1-2
size: few
V: TRBV28
D: NA
CDR3: CASSLSPQTPYGYTF
DNA: TGTGCCAGCAGTTTATCCCCGCAAACTCCCTATGGCTACACCTTC

J: TRBJ2-3
size: NA
V: TRBV7-2
D: TRBD2
CDR3: CASSLGLAGGLGTQYF
DNA: TGTGCCAGCAGCCTTGGGCTAGCGGGGGGGCTTGGTACGCAGTATTTT

J: TRBJ1-1
size: NA
V: TRBV18
D: NA
CDR3: CASSPGASRNTEAFF
DNA: TGTGCCAGCTCCCCAGGGGCGTCGCGGAACACTGAAGCTTTCTTT

J: TRBJ1-4
size: NA
V: TRBV6-6
D: NA
CDR3: CASSQQGSDEKLFF
DNA: TGTGCCAGCAGCCAACAGGGTTCGGATGAAAAACTGTTTTTT

J: TRBJ2-2
size: few
V: TRBV7-8
D: TRBD2
CDR3: CASSIGRGTTGELFF
DNA: TGTGCCAGCAGCATAGGGCGGGGGACCACCGGGGAGCTGTTTTTT

J: TRBJ2-7
size: once
V: TRBV10-1
D: NA
CDR3: CASSPARGGASEQYF
DNA: TGCGCCAGCAGTCCTGCCCGAGGGGGGGCGAGCGAGCAGTACTTC